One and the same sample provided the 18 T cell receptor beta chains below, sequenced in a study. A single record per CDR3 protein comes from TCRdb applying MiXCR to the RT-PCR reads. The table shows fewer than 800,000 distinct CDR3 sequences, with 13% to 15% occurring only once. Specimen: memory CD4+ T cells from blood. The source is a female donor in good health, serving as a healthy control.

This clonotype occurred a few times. The CDR3: CASSSLGQGARVGYTF. The CDR3 nucleotides are TGTGCCAGCAGTTCTCTCGGACAGGGGGCGCGGGTCGGCTACACCTTC. The chain recombines TRBV12-3 or TRBV12-4 with TRBJ1-2, with 11 bases lining up with TRBD1. The CDR3 is made up of 16 amino acids. With 4 bases clipped from V and 8 bases from J, the junction kept 12 bases outside the gene matches.

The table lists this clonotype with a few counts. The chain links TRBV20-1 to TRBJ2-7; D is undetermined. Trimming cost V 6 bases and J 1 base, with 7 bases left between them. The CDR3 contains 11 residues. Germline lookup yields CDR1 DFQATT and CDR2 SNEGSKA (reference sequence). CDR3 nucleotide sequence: TGCAGTGCGGTGGGGTCCTACGAGCAGTACTTC. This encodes CSAVGSYEQYF.

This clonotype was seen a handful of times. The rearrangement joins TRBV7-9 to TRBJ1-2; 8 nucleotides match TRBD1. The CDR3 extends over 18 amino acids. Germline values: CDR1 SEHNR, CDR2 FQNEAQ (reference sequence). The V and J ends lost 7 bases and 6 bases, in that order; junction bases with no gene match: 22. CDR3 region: CASKSRSGTGLDGNGYTF. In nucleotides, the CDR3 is TGTGCCAGCAAATCCCGATCCGGGACAGGCCTGGACGGTAATGGCTACACCTTC.

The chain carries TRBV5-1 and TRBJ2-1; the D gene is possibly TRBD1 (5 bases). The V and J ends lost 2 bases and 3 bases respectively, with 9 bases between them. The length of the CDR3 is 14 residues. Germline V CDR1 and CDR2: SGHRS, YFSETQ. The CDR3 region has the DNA TGCGCCAGCAGCTTCTCCAGGGACTACAATGAGCAGTTCTTC. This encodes CASSFSRDYNEQFF.

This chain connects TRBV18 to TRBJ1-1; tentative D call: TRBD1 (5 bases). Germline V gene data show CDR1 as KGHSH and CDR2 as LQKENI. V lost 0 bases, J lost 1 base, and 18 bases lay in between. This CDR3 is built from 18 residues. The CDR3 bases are TGTGCCAGCTCACCACCGTCAAGATTCACAGGCTCGAACACTGAAGCTTTCTTT. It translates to CASSPPSRFTGSNTEAFF. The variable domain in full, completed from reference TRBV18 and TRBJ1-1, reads NAGVMQNPRHLVRRRGQEARLRCSPMKGHSHVYWYRQLPEEGLKFMVYLQKENIIDESGMPKERFSAEFPKEGPSILRIQQVVRGDSAAYFCASSPPSRFTGSNTEAFFGQGTRLTVV.

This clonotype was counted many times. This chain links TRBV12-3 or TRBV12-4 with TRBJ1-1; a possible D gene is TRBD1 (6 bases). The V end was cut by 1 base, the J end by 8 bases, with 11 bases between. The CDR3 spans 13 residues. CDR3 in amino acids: CASSLEQDREAFF. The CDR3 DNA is TGTGCCAGCAGTTTAGAACAGGACAGAGAAGCTTTCTTT.

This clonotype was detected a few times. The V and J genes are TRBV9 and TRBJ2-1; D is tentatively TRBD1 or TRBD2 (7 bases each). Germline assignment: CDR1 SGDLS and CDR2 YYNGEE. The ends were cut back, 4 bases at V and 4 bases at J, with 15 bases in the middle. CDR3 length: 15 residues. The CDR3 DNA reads TGTGCCAGCAGCACAGGGGTGGGGGGGTACAATGAGCAGTTCTTC. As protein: CASSTGVGGYNEQFF.

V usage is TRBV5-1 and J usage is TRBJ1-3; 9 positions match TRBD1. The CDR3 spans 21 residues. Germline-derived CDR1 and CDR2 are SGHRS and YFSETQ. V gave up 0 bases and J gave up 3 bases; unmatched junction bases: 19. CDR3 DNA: TGCGCCAGCAGCTTGGGGATCCGGACAGGGGCCAAAGCTCGCCATGGAAACACCATATATTTT. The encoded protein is CASSLGIRTGAKARHGNTIYF.

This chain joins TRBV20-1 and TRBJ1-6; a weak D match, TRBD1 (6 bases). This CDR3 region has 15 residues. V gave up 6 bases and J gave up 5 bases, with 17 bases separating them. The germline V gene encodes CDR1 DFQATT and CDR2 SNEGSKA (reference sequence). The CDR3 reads CSATEGGGNNSPLHF. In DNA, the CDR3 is TGCAGTGCCACCGAGGGGGGGGGCAATAATTCACCCCTCCACTTT.

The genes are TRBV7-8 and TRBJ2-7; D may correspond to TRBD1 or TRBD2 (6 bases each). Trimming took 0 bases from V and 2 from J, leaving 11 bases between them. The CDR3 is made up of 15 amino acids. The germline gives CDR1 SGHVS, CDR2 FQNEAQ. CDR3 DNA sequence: TGTGCCAGCAGCTTAGCGGGGGGCATGACCTACGAGCAGTACTTC. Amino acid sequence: CASSLAGGMTYEQYF.

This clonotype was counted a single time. The CDR3 spells CASSEEQDEKLFF. In nucleotides, the CDR3 is TGTGCCAGCAGTGAAGAGCAGGATGAAAAACTGTTTTTT. The chain carries TRBV2 and TRBJ1-4; no firm D call. Germline V gene data show CDR1 as SNHLY and CDR2 as FYNNEI. The V end was cut by 1 base, the J end by 6 bases, with 6 bases between. The CDR3 is made up of 13 amino acids.

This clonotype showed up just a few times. CDR3 coding DNA: TGTGCCAGCAGCTACCAACCTAGCGGGGGACAGAACACCGGGGAGCTGTTTTTT. It translates to CASSYQPSGGQNTGELFF. V usage is TRBV7-3 and J usage is TRBJ2-2; 10 nucleotides match TRBD2. Germline lookup yields CDR1 SGHTA and CDR2 FQGTGA. J was trimmed by 1 base and V by 4 bases; bases with no gene match: 9. CDR3 length: 18 amino acids. The variable domain in full, with the rest retrieved from reference TRBV7-3 and TRBJ2-2, is GAGVSQTPSNKVTEKGKYVELRCDPISGHTALYWYRQSLGQGPEFLIYFQGTGAADDSGLPNDRFFAVRPEGSVSTLKIQRTERGDSAVYLCASSYQPSGGQNTGELFFGEGSRLTVL.

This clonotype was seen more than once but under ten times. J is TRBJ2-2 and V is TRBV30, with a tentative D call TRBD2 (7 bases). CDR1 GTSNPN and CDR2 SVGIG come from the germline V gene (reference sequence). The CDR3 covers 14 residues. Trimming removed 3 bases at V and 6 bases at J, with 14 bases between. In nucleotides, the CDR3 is TGTGCCTGGAGCCGAGGGGGGGGGCCCGGGGAGCTGTTTTTT. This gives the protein CAWSRGGGPGELFF.

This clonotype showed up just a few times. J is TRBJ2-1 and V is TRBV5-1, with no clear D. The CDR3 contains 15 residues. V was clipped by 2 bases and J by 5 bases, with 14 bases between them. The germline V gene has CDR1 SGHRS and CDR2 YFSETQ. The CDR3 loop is CASSLPSTADNEQFF. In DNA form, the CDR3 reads TGCGCCAGCAGCTTACCCTCGACGGCGGACAATGAGCAGTTCTTC.

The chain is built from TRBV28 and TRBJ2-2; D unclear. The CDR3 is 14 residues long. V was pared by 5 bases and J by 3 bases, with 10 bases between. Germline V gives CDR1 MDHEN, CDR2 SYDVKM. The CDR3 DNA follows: TGTGCCAGCAGTCTGATTGGGGACACCGGGGAGCTGTTTTTT. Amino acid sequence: CASSLIGDTGELFF.

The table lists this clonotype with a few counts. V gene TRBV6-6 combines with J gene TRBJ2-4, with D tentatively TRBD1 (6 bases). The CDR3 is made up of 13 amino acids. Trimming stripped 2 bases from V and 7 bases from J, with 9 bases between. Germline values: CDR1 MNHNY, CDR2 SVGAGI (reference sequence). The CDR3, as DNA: TGTGCCAGCAGTTACGACCAGGGGAACATTCAGTACTTC. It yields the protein CASSYDQGNIQYF.

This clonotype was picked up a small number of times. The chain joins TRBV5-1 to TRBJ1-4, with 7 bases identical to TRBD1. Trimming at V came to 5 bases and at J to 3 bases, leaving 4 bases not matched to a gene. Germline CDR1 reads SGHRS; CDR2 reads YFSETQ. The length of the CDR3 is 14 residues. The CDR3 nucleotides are TGCGCCAGCAGAGGGACAGCAGCTAATGAAAAACTGTTTTTT. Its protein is CASRGTAANEKLFF.

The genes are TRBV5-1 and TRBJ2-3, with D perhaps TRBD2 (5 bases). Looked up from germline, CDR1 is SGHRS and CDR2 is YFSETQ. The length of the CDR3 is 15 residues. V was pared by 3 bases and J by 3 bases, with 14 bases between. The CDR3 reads CASSSHGEITDTQYF. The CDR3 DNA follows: TGCGCCAGCAGCTCCCACGGGGAGATAACAGATACGCAGTATTTT.